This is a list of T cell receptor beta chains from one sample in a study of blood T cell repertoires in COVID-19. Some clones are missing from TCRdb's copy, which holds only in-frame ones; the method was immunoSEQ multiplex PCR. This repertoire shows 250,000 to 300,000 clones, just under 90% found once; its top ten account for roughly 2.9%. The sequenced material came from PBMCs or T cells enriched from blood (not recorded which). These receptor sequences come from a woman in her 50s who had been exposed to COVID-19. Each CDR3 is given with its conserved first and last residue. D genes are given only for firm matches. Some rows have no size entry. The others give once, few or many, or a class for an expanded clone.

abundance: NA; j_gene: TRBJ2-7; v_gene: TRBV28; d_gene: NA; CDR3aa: CASSLSTPGRGYF; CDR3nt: TGTGCCAGCAGTTTATCTACCCCGGGCCGGGGGTACTTC
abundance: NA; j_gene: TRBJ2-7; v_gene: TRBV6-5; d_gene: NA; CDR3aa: CASSYIAGAHSYEQYF; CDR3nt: TGTGCCAGCAGCTACATCGCGGGGGCTCACTCCTACGAGCAGTACTTC
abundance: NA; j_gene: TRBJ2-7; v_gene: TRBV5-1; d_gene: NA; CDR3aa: CASSFGSSYEQYF; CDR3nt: TGCGCCAGCAGCTTTGGGAGCTCCTACGAGCAGTACTTC
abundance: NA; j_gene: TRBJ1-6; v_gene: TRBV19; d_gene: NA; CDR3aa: CASSSVDNSPLHF; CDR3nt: TGTGCCAGTAGTTCTGTAGATAATTCACCCCTCCACTTT
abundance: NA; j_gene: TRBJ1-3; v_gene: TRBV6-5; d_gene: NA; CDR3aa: CASSYSRPPAGNTIYF; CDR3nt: TGTGCCAGCAGTTACTCGAGGCCGCCGGCTGGAAACACCATATATTTT
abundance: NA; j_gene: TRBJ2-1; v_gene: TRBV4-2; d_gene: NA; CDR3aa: CASSQDGGQFASEQFF; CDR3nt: TGTGCCAGCAGCCAAGATGGAGGACAGTTTGCTTCGGAGCAGTTCTTC
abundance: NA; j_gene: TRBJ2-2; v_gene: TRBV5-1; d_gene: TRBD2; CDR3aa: CASSQRTSGGSTNTGELFF; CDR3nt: TGCGCCAGCAGCCAACGGACTAGCGGGGGGTCCACGAACACCGGGGAGCTGTTTTTT
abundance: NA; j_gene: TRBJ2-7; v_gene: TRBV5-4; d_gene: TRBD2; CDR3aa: CASSLPGGSTSYEQYF; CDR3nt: TGTGCCAGCAGCTTGCCGGGGGGGTCCACCTCCTACGAGCAGTACTTC
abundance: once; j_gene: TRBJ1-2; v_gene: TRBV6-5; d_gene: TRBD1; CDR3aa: CASSSSAGQDGRGYTF; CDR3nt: TGTGCCAGCAGTTCATCAGCGGGACAGGATGGTAGGGGCTACACCTTC
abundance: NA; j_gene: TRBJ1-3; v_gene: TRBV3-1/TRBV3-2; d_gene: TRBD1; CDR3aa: CASSPTGNRNTIYF; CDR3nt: TGTGCCAGCAGCCCGACAGGGAACAGAAACACCATATATTTT
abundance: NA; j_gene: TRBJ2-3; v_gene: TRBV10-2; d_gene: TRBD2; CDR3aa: CASSGSLLTSAAADTQYF; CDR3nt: TGCGCCAGCAGTGGGAGTCTCTTAACTAGCGCGGCGGCAGATACGCAGTATTTT
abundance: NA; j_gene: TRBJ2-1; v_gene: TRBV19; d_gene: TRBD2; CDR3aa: CASTRLAGGYNEQFF; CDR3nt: TGTGCCAGTACTCGGCTAGCGGGGGGTTACAATGAGCAGTTCTTC
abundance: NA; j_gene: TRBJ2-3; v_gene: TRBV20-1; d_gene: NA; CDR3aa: CSASWGSGTDTQYF; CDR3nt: TGCAGTGCTAGTTGGGGTAGCGGCACAGATACGCAGTATTTT
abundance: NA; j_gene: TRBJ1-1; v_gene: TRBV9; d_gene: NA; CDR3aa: CASSVVVGGGEAFF; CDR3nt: TGTGCCAGCAGCGTAGTCGTCGGAGGAGGGGAAGCTTTCTTT
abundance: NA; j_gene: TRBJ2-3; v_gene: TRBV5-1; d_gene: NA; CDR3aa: CASSLLEGTRNTQYF; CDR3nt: TGCGCCAGCAGCTTGTTGGAGGGGACGAGGAATACGCAGTATTTT
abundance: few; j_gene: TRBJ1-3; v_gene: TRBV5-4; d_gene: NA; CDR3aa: CASSSPGQQTGNTIYF; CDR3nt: TGTGCCAGCAGCTCACCTGGACAGCAAACTGGAAACACCATATATTTT
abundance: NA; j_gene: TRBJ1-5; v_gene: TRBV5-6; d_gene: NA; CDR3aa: CASSLNRFGAGAVNQPQHF; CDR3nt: TGTGCCAGCAGCTTGAATCGTTTCGGTGCAGGGGCGGTCAATCAGCCCCAGCATTTT
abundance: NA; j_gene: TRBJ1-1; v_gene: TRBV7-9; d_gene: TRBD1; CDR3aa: CASSLRTGGITEAFF; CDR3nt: TGTGCCAGCAGCTTACGGACAGGGGGTATCACTGAAGCTTTCTTT
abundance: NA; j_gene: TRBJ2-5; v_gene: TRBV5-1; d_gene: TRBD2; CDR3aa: CASSLDPAGAQETQYF; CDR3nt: TGCGCCAGCAGCTTGGATCCAGCGGGGGCCCAAGAGACCCAGTACTTC
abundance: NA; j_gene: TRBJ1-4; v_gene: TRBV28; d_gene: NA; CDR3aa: CANKPSSRTNEKLFF; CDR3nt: TGTGCCAACAAACCTAGTTCGAGGACTAATGAAAAACTGTTTTTT
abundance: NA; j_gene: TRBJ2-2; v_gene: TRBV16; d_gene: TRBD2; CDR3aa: CASSQSGGSGELFF; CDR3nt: TGTGCCAGCAGCCAATCCGGGGGGAGCGGGGAGCTGTTTTTT
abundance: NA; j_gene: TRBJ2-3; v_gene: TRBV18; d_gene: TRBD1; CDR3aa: CASSPPVETGLFVDTQYF; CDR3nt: TGTGCCAGCTCACCACCGGTAGAGACAGGGCTTTTCGTAGATACGCAGTATTTT
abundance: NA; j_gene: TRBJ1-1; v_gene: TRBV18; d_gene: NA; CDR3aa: CASSHPDMNGGTEAFF; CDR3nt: TGTGCCAGCTCACACCCGGATATGAATGGCGGCACTGAAGCTTTCTTT
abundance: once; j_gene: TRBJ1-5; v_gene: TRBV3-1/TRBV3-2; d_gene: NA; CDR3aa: CASSQRRENQPQHF; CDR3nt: TGTGCCAGCAGCCAACGCAGGGAAAATCAGCCCCAGCATTTT
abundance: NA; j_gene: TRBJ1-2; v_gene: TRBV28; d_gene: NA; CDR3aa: CASSFEDSSRRYTF; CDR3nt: TGTGCCAGCTCTTTTGAGGACAGCTCTAGGCGCTACACCTTC
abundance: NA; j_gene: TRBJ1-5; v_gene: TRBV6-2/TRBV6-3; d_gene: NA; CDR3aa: CASSYGQAKGNQPQHF; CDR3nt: TGTGCCAGCAGTTACGGGCAGGCGAAAGGCAATCAGCCCCAGCATTTT
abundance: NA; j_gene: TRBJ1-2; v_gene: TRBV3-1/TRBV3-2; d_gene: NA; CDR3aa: CASSSSYREGYTF; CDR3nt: TGTGCCAGCAGCTCCAGTTACAGGGAAGGCTACACCTTC
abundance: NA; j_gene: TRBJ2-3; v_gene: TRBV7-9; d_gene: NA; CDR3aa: CASSSHRGGTTDTQYF; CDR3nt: TGTGCCAGCAGCTCCCACAGGGGGGGGACCACAGATACGCAGTATTTT
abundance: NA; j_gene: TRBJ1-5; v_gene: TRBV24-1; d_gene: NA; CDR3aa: CATGSTPGQNQPQHF; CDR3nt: TGTGCCACCGGGAGCACTCCGGGCCAGAATCAGCCCCAGCATTTT
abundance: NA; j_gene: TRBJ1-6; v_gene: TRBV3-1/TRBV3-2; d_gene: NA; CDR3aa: CATLAAQGSPLHF; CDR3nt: TGTGCCACCCTAGCGGCCCAGGGATCACCCCTCCACTTT
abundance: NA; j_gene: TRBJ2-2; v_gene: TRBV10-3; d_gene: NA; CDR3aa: CAITAGTGELFF; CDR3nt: TGTGCCATCACCGCAGGGACCGGGGAGCTGTTTTTT
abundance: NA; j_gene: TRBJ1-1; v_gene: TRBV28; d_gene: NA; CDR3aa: CASSSTTPPNTEAFF; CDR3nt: TGTGCCAGCAGTTCTACGACACCACCGAACACTGAAGCTTTCTTT
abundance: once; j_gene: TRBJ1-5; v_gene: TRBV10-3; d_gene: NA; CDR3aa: CAISEGLTENNQPQHF; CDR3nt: TGTGCCATCAGTGAAGGACTGACCGAGAACAATCAGCCCCAGCATTTT
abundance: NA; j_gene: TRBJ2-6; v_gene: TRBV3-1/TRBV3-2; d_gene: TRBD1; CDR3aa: CASSRQGARSGANVLTF; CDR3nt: TGTGCCAGCAGTCGACAGGGGGCGCGTTCTGGGGCCAACGTCCTGACTTTC
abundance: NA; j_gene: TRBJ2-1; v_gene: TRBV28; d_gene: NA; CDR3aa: CASSFFDSGPGRGENEQFF; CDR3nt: TGTGCCAGCAGTTTCTTTGATTCTGGCCCTGGCAGGGGAGAAAATGAGCAGTTCTTC
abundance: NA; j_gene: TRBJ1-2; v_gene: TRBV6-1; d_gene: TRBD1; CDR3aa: CASSESVGQDYGYTF; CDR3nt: TGTGCCAGCAGTGAGTCCGTCGGACAGGATTATGGCTACACCTTC
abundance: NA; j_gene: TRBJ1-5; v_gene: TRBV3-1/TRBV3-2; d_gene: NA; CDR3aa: CASSQHNQPQHF; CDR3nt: TGTGCCAGCAGCCAACACAATCAGCCCCAGCATTTT
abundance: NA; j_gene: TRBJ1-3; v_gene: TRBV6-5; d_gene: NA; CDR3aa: CASSPATESGNTIYF; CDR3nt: TGTGCCAGCAGCCCCGCGACAGAATCTGGAAACACCATATATTTT
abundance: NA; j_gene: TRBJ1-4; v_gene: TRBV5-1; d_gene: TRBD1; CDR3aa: CASSPGQGVYEKLFF; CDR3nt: TGCGCCAGCAGCCCCGGACAGGGGGTATATGAAAAACTGTTTTTT
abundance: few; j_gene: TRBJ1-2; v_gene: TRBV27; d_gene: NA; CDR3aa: CASSSKTDNYGYTF; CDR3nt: TGTGCCAGCAGTTCGAAGACAGATAACTATGGCTACACCTTC
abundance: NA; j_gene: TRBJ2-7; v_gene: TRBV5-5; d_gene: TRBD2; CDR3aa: CASSGEGLAFSEQYF; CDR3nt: TGTGCCAGCAGCGGAGAGGGACTAGCGTTTAGTGAGCAGTACTTC
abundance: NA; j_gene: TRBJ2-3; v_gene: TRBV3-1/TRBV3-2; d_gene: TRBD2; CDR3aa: CASSPLAGGPFDTQYF; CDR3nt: TGTGCCAGCAGCCCCTTAGCGGGGGGGCCATTCGATACGCAGTATTTT
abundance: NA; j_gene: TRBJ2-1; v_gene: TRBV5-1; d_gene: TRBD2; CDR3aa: CASSLPKLAGADNEQFF; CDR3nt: TGCGCCAGCAGCTTGCCCAAACTAGCGGGGGCCGACAATGAGCAGTTCTTC
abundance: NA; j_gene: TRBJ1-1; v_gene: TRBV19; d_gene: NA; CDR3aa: CASSIIRGVTEAFF; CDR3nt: TGTGCCAGTAGTATAATCAGGGGAGTCACTGAAGCTTTCTTT
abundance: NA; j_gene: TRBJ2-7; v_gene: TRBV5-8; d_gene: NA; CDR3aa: CASTRGFSTYEQYF; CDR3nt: TGTGCCAGCACGCGAGGGTTTTCTACGTACGAGCAGTACTTC
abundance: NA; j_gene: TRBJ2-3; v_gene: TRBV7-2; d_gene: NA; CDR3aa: CASSDDPQTLTQYF; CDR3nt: TGTGCCAGCAGCGACGACCCCCAGACTCTTACGCAGTATTTT
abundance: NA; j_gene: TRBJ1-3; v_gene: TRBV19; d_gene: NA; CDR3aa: CASSTRQRNTIYF; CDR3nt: TGTGCCAGTAGTACCAGACAGCGAAACACCATATATTTT